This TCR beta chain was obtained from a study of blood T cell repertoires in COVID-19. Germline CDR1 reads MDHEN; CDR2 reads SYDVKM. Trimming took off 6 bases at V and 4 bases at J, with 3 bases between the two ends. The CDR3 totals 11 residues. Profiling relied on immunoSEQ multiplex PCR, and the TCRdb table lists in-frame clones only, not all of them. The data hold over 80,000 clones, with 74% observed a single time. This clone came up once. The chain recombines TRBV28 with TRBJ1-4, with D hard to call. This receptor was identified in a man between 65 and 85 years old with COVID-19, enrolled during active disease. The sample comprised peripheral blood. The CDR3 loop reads CASRRNEKLFF. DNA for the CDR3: TGTGCCAGCAGGCGTAATGAAAAACTGTTTTTT.